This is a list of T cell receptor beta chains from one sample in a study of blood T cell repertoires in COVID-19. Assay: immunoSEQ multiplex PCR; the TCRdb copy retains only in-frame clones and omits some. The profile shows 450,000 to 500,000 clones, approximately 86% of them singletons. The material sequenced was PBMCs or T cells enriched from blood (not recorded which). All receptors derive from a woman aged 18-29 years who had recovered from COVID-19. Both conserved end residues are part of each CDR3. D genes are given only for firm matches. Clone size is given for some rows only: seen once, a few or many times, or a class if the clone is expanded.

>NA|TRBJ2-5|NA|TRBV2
CASSSGGIKETQYF
TGTGCCAGCAGCTCGGGCGGGATCAAGGAGACCCAGTACTTC
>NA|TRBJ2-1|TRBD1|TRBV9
CASSAFQGGDEQFF
TGTGCCAGCAGCGCTTTTCAAGGGGGCGATGAGCAGTTCTTC
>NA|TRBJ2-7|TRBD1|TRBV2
CASSAEGGTGEEQYF
TGTGCCAGCAGTGCGGAGGGGGGGACAGGGGAGGAGCAGTACTTC
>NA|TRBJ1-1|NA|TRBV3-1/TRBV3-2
CASSQGTGNTEAFF
TGTGCCAGCAGCCAAGGAACGGGGAACACTGAAGCTTTCTTT
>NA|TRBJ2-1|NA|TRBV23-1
CASSQIAPRYPYNEQFF
TGCGCCAGCAGTCAAATAGCTCCTCGATACCCGTACAATGAGCAGTTCTTC
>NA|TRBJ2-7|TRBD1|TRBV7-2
CASSTSGTATYEQYF
TGTGCCAGCAGCACCTCCGGGACAGCCACCTACGAGCAGTACTTC
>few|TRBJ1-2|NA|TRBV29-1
CSVATGGGYTF
TGCAGCGTCGCTACAGGTGGTGGCTACACCTTC
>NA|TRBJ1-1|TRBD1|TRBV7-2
CASSKQSGTGVNTEAFF
TGTGCCAGCAGCAAACAGTCTGGGACAGGGGTGAACACTGAAGCTTTCTTT
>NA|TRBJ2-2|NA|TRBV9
CASSQGGLNTGELFF
TGTGCCAGCAGTCAGGGGGGATTGAACACCGGGGAGCTGTTTTTT
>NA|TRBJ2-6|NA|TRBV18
CASSPTGTQGGANVLTF
TGTGCCAGCTCACCGACCGGGACCCAGGGGGGGGCCAACGTCCTGACTTTC
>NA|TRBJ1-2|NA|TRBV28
CASSLASGTSYGYTF
TGTGCCAGCAGTTTAGCCTCCGGGACATCTTATGGCTACACCTTC
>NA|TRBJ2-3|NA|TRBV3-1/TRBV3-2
CASSQEAGRTDTQYF
TGTGCCAGCAGCCAAGAAGCGGGCCGCACAGATACGCAGTATTTT
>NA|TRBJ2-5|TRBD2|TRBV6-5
CAATSTSSPRETQYF
TGTGCCGCAACTTCGACTAGCAGCCCGAGGGAGACCCAGTACTTC
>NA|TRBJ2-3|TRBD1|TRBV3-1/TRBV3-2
CASSHGQGDTQYF
TGTGCCAGCAGCCATGGACAGGGGGATACGCAGTATTTT
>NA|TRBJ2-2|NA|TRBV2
CASTPGRSGELFF
TGTGCCAGCACCCCGGGGAGATCCGGGGAGCTGTTTTTT
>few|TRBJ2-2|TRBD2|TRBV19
CASSIMAGENTGELFF
TGTGCCAGTAGTATTATGGCGGGGGAGAACACCGGGGAGCTGTTTTTT
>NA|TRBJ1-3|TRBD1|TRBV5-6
CASRWGTGGADTIYF
TGTGCCAGCAGATGGGGAACAGGGGGAGCGGACACCATATATTTT
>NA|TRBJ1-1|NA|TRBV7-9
CASSLIQGYTEAFF
TGTGCCAGCAGCCTCATTCAGGGATACACTGAAGCTTTCTTT
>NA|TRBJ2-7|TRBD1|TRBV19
CASSRTGSYEQYF
TGTGCCAGTAGTCGGACAGGCTCCTACGAGCAGTACTTC
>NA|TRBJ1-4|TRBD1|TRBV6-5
CASSLPTGAREKLFF
TGTGCCAGCAGTCTACCTACAGGGGCAAGGGAAAAACTGTTTTTT
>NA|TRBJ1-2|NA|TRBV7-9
CASSFSSFQDGYTF
TGTGCCAGCAGCTTCAGTTCCTTTCAGGATGGCTACACCTTC
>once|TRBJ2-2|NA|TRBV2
CASRELASNTGELFF
TGTGCCAGCAGGGAACTAGCTTCCAACACCGGGGAGCTGTTTTTT
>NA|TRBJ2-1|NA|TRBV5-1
CASSLARDAGTLYNEQFF
TGCGCCAGCAGCTTGGCCAGGGATGCGGGGACCCTATACAATGAGCAGTTCTTC
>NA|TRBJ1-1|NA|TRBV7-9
CASSRGGLSSEAFF
TGTGCCAGCAGCCGTGGGGGGTTATCTTCTGAAGCTTTCTTT
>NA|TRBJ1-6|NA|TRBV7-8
CASSLYLGRGNSPLHF
TGTGCCAGCAGCTTATATTTGGGAAGGGGAAATTCACCCCTCCACTTT
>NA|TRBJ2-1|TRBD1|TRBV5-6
CASSLGQGAGNEQFF
TGTGCCAGCAGCCTGGGACAGGGGGCGGGGAATGAGCAGTTCTTC
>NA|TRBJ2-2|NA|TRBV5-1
CASTRIRDGELFF
TGCGCCAGCACCAGAATCAGGGACGGGGAGCTGTTTTTT
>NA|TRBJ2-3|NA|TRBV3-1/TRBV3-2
CASSQAGTGDTQYF
TGTGCCAGCAGCCAGGCGGGGACCGGTGATACGCAGTATTTT
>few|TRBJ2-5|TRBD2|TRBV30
CAWNAGEYQETQYF
TGTGCCTGGAACGCGGGGGAGTACCAAGAGACCCAGTACTTC
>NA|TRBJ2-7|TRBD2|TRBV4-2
CASSHLGGNGTYEQYF
TGTGCCAGCAGCCATTTGGGAGGGAATGGCACCTACGAGCAGTACTTC
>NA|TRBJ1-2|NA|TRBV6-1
CASSEALFQGDYGYTF
TGTGCCAGCAGTGAAGCGCTTTTCCAGGGCGACTATGGCTACACCTTC
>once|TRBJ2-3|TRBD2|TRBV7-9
CASSPLAGVDTQYF
TGTGCCAGCAGCCCGCTAGCGGGGGTAGATACGCAGTATTTT
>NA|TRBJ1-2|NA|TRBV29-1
CSVASDNYGYTF
TGCAGCGTTGCGAGTGATAACTATGGCTACACCTTC
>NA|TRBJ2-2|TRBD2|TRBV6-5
CASSPGGTGELFF
TGTGCCAGCAGTCCCGGGGGGACCGGGGAGCTGTTTTTT
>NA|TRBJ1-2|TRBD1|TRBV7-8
CASSSGTGPSYTF
TGTGCCAGCAGCTCCGGGACAGGGCCATCCTACACCTTC
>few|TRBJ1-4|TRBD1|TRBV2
CASSWTGQGGEKLFF
TGTGCCAGCAGTTGGACCGGACAGGGGGGGGAAAAACTGTTTTTT
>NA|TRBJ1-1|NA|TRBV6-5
CASSRGRTEAFF
TGTGCCAGCAGTCGGGGGAGGACTGAAGCTTTCTTT
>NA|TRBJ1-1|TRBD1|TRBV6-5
CASSRGQTPEAFF
TGTGCCAGCAGCAGGGGACAGACCCCTGAAGCTTTCTTT
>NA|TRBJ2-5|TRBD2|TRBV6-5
CASRILAGGGETQYF
TGTGCCAGCAGGATTCTAGCGGGGGGCGGAGAGACCCAGTACTTC
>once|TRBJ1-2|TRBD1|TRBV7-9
CASSQLGQDPLNYGYTF
TGTGCCAGCAGCCAACTGGGACAGGACCCCCTTAACTATGGCTACACCTTC
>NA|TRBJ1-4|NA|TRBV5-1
CASSYGSAGNEKLFF
TGCGCCAGCAGCTACGGGAGTGCGGGTAATGAAAAACTGTTTTTT
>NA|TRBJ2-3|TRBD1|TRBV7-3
CASSLSPGGLTDTQYF
TGTGCCAGCAGCCTATCGCCAGGGGGTCTCACAGATACGCAGTATTTT
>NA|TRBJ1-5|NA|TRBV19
CASSIQADGNQPQHF
TGTGCCAGTAGTATCCAGGCCGACGGAAATCAGCCCCAGCATTTT
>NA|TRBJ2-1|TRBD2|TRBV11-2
CASSLRGAYNEQFF
TGTGCCAGCAGCTTGCGGGGGGCTTACAATGAGCAGTTCTTC
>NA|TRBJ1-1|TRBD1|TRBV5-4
CASSGTGGRGVNTEAFF
TGTGCCAGCAGTGGGACAGGGGGCCGAGGTGTGAACACTGAAGCTTTCTTT
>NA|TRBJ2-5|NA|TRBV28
CASRAQSQETQYF
TGTGCCAGCAGAGCACAGTCCCAAGAGACCCAGTACTTC
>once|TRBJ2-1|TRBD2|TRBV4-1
CASSQLAGGLSYNEQFF
TGCGCCAGCAGCCAACTAGCGGGGGGCCTATCCTACAATGAGCAGTTCTTC
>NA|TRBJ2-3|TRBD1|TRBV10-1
CASSDSGQGATDTQYF
TGCGCCAGCAGCGATTCGGGACAGGGGGCAACAGATACGCAGTATTTT
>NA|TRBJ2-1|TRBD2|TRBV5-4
CASSFNTGGGNEQFF
TGTGCCAGCAGCTTCAACACGGGGGGTGGCAATGAGCAGTTCTTC
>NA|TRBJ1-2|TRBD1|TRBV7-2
CASSLERTGAGYTF
TGTGCCAGCAGCCTAGAGAGGACAGGGGCCGGCTACACCTTC